This T cell receptor beta chain was recorded in a study of blood T cell repertoires in COVID-19. Study summary: From the United States, Italy and Spain came samples of acute and convalescent COVID-19. PBMCs, B-cell-depleted T cells, or T cells were the source of the cDNA or gDNA that made up the material.

Looked up from germline, CDR1 is SGHTA and CDR2 is FQGTGA. The CDR3 sequence is 15 residues long. V was cut by 1 base and J by 1 base, with 10 bases left in between. Profiled with immunoSEQ multiplex PCR; TCRdb holds only in-frame clones, not every one. The data hold over 150,000 clones, with 70% to 85% observed a single time. The V gene is TRBV7-3, the J gene TRBJ2-5; a weak D match, TRBD1 (5 bases). This clonotype was obtained from a human donor with acute or convalescent COVID-19. The donor label of this sample is uncertain. What was sequenced was peripheral blood. The CDR3 bases are TGTGCCAGCAGCTTAAGAGCAGGGCTCCAAGAGACCCAGTACTTC. Translating gives CASSLRAGLQETQYF. Using reference TRBV7-3 and TRBJ2-5 for the parts outside the CDR3, the full variable domain is GAGVSQTPSNKVTEKGKYVELRCDPISGHTALYWYRQSLGQGPEFLIYFQGTGAADDSGLPNDRFFAVRPEGSVSTLKIQRTERGDSAVYLCASSLRAGLQETQYFGPGTRLLVL.